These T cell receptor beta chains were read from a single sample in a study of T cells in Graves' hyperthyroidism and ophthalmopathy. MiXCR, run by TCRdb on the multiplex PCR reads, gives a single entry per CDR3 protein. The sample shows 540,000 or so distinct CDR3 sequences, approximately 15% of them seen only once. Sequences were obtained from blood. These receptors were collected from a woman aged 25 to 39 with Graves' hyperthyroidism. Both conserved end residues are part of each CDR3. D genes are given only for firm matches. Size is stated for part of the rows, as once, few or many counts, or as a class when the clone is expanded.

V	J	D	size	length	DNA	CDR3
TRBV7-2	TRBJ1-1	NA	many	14	TGTGCCAGCAGCTTAGAGGGGGGTAACACTGAAGCTTTCTTT	CASSLEGGNTEAFF
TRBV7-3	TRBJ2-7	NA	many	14	TGTGCCAGCAGCTTAAGCGGACGCGGGAACGAGCAGTACTTC	CASSLSGRGNEQYF
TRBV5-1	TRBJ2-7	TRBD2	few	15	TGCGCCAGCAGCTTCCTGGGACTAGCGGGAGCCGAGCAGTACTTC	CASSFLGLAGAEQYF
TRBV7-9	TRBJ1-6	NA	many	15	TGTGCCAGCAGCTTGTACCGAACGCTTAATTCACCCCTCCACTTT	CASSLYRTLNSPLHF
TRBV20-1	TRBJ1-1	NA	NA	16	TGCAGTGCTAGCGGGGAGTCAGGGGCGGAGGACACTGAAGCTTTCTTT	CSASGESGAEDTEAFF
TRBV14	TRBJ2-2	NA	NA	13	TGTGCCAGCAGCCAACAGAGCACCGGGGAGCTGTTTTTT	CASSQQSTGELFF
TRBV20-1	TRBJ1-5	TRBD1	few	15	TGCAGTGCTACGGACAGGGTGGGAGGAAATCAGCCCCAGCATTTT	CSATDRVGGNQPQHF
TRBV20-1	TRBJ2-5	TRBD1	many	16	TGCAGTGCTAGCCCCAGGAAATTAAACAGGGGGGAGACCCAGTACTTC	CSASPRKLNRGETQYF
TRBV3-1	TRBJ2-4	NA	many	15	TGTGCCAGCAGCCAAGTTAGTCTAGCCAAAAACATTCAGTACTTC	CASSQVSLAKNIQYF
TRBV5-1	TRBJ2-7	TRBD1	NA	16	TGCGCCAGCAGCTTGAGCAACAGGGGCATCCAATACGAGCAGTACTTC	CASSLSNRGIQYEQYF
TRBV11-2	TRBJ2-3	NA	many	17	TGTGCCAGCAGCTTACCCCCGCGGGATTGGAGGTTTGATACGCAGTATTTT	CASSLPPRDWRFDTQYF
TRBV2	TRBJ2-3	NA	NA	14	TGTGCCAGCAGCCAAGGACAGCGCACAGATACGCAGTATTTT	CASSQGQRTDTQYF
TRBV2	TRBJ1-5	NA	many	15	TGTGCCAGCAGTGAAAGGAGGGTTCTATATCAGCCCCAGCATTTT	CASSERRVLYQPQHF
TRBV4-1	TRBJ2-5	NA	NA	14	TGCGCCAGCAGCCAAGATAGGGACTTCGAGACCCAGTACTTC	CASSQDRDFETQYF
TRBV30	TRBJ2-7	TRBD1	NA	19	TGTGCCTGGAGTTTTCAAGGGACAGGGACGCGCCTGAGTATGCACGAGCAGTACTTC	CAWSFQGTGTRLSMHEQYF
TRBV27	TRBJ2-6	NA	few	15	TGTGCCAGCAGTGCTCCGGGGACTGGGGCCAACGTCCTGACTTTC	CASSAPGTGANVLTF
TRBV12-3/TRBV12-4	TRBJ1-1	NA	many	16	TGTGCCAGCAGTTTTTTATTCGGACAGATGAACACTGAAGCTTTCTTT	CASSFLFGQMNTEAFF
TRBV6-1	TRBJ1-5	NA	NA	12	TGTGCCACCATCTCCATTGATCAGCCCCAGCATTTT	CATISIDQPQHF
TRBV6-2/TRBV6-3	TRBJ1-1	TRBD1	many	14	TGTGCCAGCATGACAGGGGAGATGAACACTGAAGCTTTCTTT	CASMTGEMNTEAFF
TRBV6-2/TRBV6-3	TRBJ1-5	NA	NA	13	TGCGCCAGCAGTGAGTCGAGTCGACAGCCCCAGCATTTT	CASSESSRQPQHF
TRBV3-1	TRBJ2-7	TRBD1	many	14	TGTGCCAGCAGCCAGGCACCCCGAAGGACAGGGCAGTACTTC	CASSQAPRRTGQYF
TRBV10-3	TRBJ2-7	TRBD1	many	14	TGTGCCATCAGTGAAAGACAGGGTTCCTACGAGCAGTACTTC	CAISERQGSYEQYF
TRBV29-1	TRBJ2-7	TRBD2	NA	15	TGCAGCGTTACTTTCCGGACTAGCGATTCCTACGAGCAGTACTTC	CSVTFRTSDSYEQYF
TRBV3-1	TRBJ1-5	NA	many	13	TGTGCCAGCAGCCAAGATCTCGATCAGCCCCAGCATTTT	CASSQDLDQPQHF
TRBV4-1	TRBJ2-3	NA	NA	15	TGCGCCAGCAGCCCCTTGACGAGCGGCACAGATACGCAGTATTTT	CASSPLTSGTDTQYF
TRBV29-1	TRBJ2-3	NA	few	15	TGCAGTCTAAGGCGTCTAGTTCAGGTCACAGATACGCAGTATTTT	CSLRRLVQVTDTQYF
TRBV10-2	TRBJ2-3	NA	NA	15	TGCGCCAGCAGTGAGAGTAAAACCTACACAGATACGCAGTATTTT	CASSESKTYTDTQYF
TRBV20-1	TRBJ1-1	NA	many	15	TGCAGTGCTAGAGTTGAGGCGACGGGGAACACTGAAGCTTTCTTT	CSARVEATGNTEAFF
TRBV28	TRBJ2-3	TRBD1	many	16	TGTGCCAGCAGGATAGTGGACAGGGGGCGTGGAGATACGCAGTATTTT	CASRIVDRGRGDTQYF
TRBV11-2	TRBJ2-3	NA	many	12	TGTGCCAGCAGCACGTGGAGAGATACGCAGTATTTT	CASSTWRDTQYF
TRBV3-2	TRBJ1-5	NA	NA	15	TGTGCCAGCAGCCAAGATGGTGCGGGATATCAGCCCCAGCATTTT	CASSQDGAGYQPQHF
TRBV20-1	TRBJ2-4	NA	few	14	TGCAGTGCTAGAGATAGTGCAGGGGCAAACATTCAGTACTTC	CSARDSAGANIQYF
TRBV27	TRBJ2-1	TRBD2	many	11	TGTGCCAGCTGGACTAGCAATGAGCAGTTCTTC	CASWTSNEQFF
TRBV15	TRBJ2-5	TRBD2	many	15	TGTGCCACCAGCAGCGGGGGAGGGTACCAAGAGACCCAGTACTTC	CATSSGGGYQETQYF
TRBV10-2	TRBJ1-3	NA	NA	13	TGCGCCAGTTTGGCTGTTGCGGGAAACACCATATATTTT	CASLAVAGNTIYF
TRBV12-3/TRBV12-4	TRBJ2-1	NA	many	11	TGTGCCAGCCAGTTGGGGGACGAGCAGTTCTTC	CASQLGDEQFF
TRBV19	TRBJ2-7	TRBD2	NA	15	TGTGCCAGTAGTACTCTAGCGGGAGAAGTATACGAGCAGTACTTC	CASSTLAGEVYEQYF
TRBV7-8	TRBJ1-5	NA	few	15	TGTGCCAGCAGTTCCTCGGGGGGAAGGGTTCAGCCCCAGCATTTT	CASSSSGGRVQPQHF
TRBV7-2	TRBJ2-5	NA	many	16	TGTGCCAGCAGCTTAGCGGGCTCCTGGGGCCAAGAGACCCAGTACTTC	CASSLAGSWGQETQYF
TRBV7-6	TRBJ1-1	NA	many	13	TGTGCCAGCAGGGTGGGCCCGGACACTGAAGCTTTCTTT	CASRVGPDTEAFF
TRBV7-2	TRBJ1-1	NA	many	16	TGTGCCAGCAGCTTAGACAGCCCCGCTATGAACACTGAAGCTTTCTTT	CASSLDSPAMNTEAFF
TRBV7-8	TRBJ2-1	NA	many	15	TGTGCCAGCAGCTTAAACATGGGGACTTACAATGAGCAGTTCTTC	CASSLNMGTYNEQFF